This T cell receptor beta chain was found in a study of T cells expressing NK-cell markers. Across the whole study: All TCR beta repertoires analysed originated from sorted CD3+CD56+NKG2C+, CD3+CD56+NKG2C- and CD3+CD56-NKG2C+ T cells. Among the eight sequenced donors, seven tested HCMV-seropositive and one tested seronegative.

CDR1 and CDR2 (germline): MRHNA, SNTAGT. The CDR3 is 15 residues long. Production of TCR beta cDNA relied on 5'RACE template switching with UMIs. No DNA is given; TCRdb re-called the 5' RACE reads and lists each CDR3 protein once. With 300,000 to 500,000 distinct CDR3 sequences in the sample, the ten largest clones hold around 10%. The specimen was blood T cells: a sorted CD56 or NKG2C T cell subset, CD4+ or CD8+ T cells, or bulk PBMC T cells (not recorded which). This receptor was identified in a woman aged 50 to 60 in good health. V is TRBV6-4 and J is TRBJ1-2. The CDR3 spells CASSPLAGQLMGYTF.